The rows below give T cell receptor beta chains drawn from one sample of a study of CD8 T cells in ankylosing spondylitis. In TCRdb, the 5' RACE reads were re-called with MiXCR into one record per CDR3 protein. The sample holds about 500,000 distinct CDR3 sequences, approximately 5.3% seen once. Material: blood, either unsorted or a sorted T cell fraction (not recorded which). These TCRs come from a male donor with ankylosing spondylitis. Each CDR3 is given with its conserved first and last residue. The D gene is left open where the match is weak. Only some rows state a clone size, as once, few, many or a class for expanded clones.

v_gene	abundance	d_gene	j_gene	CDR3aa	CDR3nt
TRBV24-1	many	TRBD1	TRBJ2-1	CATSDFKVASRDREPSSYNEQFF	TGTGCCACCAGTGATTTTAAGGTAGCAAGCCGGGACAGGGAACCGAGCTCCTACAATGAGCAGTTCTTC
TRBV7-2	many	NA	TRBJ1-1	CASSLLTGQTEAFF	TGTGCCAGCAGCTTACTGACAGGACAAACTGAAGCTTTCTTT
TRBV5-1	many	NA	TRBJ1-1	CASSYGHRQNTEAFF	TGCGCCAGCAGCTACGGACATCGACAGAACACTGAAGCTTTCTTT
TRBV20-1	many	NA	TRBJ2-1	CSARTGSSYNEQFF	TGCAGTGCTCGGACGGGGAGCTCCTACAATGAGCAGTTCTTC
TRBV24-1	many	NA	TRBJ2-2	CATSDESRDGGELFF	TGTGCCACCTCCGATGAGTCGAGGGACGGCGGGGAGCTGTTTTTT
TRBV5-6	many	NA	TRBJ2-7	CASSLESRRGRLVHEQYF	TGTGCCAGCAGCTTGGAATCGCGGAGAGGTCGCCTAGTTCACGAGCAGTACTTC
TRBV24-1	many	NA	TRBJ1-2	CATSDSTNYGYTF	TGTGCCACCAGTGATTCGACGAACTATGGCTACACCTTC
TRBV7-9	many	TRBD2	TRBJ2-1	CASSLILADNEQFF	TGTGCCAGCAGCTTGATACTAGCGGACAATGAGCAGTTCTTC
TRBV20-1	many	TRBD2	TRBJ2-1	CSTEREGRDNEQFF	TGCAGCACCGAGCGGGAGGGCCGCGACAATGAGCAGTTCTTC
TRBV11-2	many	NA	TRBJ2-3	CASSLDWGFPDTQYF	TGTGCCAGCAGCTTAGATTGGGGTTTTCCAGATACGCAGTATTTT
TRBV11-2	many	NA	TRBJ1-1	CASSRGWNTEAFF	TGTGCCAGCAGCAGGGGTTGGAACACTGAAGCTTTCTTT
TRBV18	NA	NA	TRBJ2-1	CASSTGTLYNEQFF	TGTGCCAGCTCAACCGGGACGCTCTACAATGAGCAGTTCTTC
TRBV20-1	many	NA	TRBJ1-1	CSATTDMNTEAFF	TGCAGTGCTACGACAGACATGAACACTGAAGCTTTCTTT